Sequencing of this TCR beta chain was carried out in a study of T cells in Graves' hyperthyroidism and ophthalmopathy. Study conclusions and caveats: Using 13 V-J features, a model discriminated ophthalmopathy from stable hyperthyroidism.

For ophthalmopathy patients, the Clinical Activity Score was at least 3 and the NOSPECS grade at least 4; duration was under 3 months. It was uncontrolled infection, other autoimmune disease, pregnancy or lactation that excluded patients. This clonotype was detected only a few times. Its cognate antigen is unknown. Trimming took off 5 bases at V and 2 bases at J, with 12 bases between the two ends. The germline V gene has CDR1 MNHNS and CDR2 SASEGT. The CDR3 sequence is 14 residues long. There were TCR beta CDR3 regions amplified from RNA transcripts. First-round RT-PCR with HTBI primers amplified the TCR CDR3 region. Using its own MiXCR run on the multiplex PCR reads, TCRdb lists one record per CDR3 protein. The table includes around 600,000 distinct CDR3 sequences, 11% to 15% detected once.

The sequence was collected from a woman aged 18-29 years with Graves' ophthalmopathy. The sequenced material came from blood. This chain connects TRBV6-1 to TRBJ1-1, with D tentatively TRBD1 (6 bases). The CDR3 bases are TGTGCCAGCAGTACGATGGACAGAAACACTGAAGCTTTCTTT. This gives the protein CASSTMDRNTEAFF.